This TCR beta chain derives from a study of cytomegalovirus exposure and HLA in healthy donors. This PCR relied on a set of 60 Vbeta primers and 13 Jbeta primers. Clones were read by immunoSEQ multiplex PCR, and TCRdb kept only the in-frame ones, dropping some. The sample records over 95,000 clones, roughly 71% being singletons. This clonotype was obtained from a man between 18 and 29 years old in good health and CMV-seropositive. Input material: PBMCs.

This CDR3 reads CAGAKTGFWNSPLHF. In nucleotides, the CDR3 is TGTGCCGGAGCTAAAACAGGGTTCTGGAATTCACCCCTCCACTTT. This rearrangement joins TRBV6-1 to TRBJ1-6; D may be TRBD1 (6 bases). Per the germline V gene, CDR1 is MNHNS and CDR2 is SASEGT. The length of the CDR3 is 15 residues. Trimming stripped 11 bases from V and 7 bases from J, with 21 bases between.